This record covers a single T cell receptor beta chain. This CDR3 comprises 16 residues. Germline values: CDR1 SGHVS, CDR2 FQNEAQ. The V and J ends lost 5 bases and 7 bases, in that order; junction bases with no gene match: 13. Assay used: immunoSEQ multiplex PCR; TCRdb lists only in-frame clones, some missing. Of 310,000 or so clones in the sample, approximately 86% are singletons; the top ten hold approximately 2%. The source of the sample is a study of blood T cell repertoires in COVID-19. The wider study: Nucleic acid was either cDNA or gDNA, and it came from T cells, B-cell-depleted T cells, or PBMCs.

Sequences were obtained from peripheral blood. This receptor was identified in a woman aged 25 to 39 who had recovered from COVID-19. The chain has TRBV7-8 and TRBJ2-1, with 8 bases aligning to TRBD2. CDR3: CASSLYGGSGKNEQFF. Here the CDR3 DNA reads TGTGCCAGCAGCCTTTACGGTGGTAGCGGGAAGAATGAGCAGTTCTTC. The full variable domain, completed using reference TRBV7-8 and TRBJ2-1, is GAGVSQSPRYKVAKRGQDVALRCDPISGHVSLFWYQQALGQGPEFLTYFQNEAQLDKSGLPSDRFFAERPEGSVSTLKIQRTQQEDSAVYLCASSLYGGSGKNEQFFGPGTRLTVL.